This T cell receptor beta chain was identified during a study of cytomegalovirus exposure and HLA in healthy donors. Study-level background: Unique TCR beta sequences numbering fewer than 130 million came from about 179 million T cells in an earlier analysis.

General observations from the study: For most TCR beta V segments, an earlier analysis put the productive rate at about 87% or about 30% of the time. In a later analysis, TCR beta V- and J-gene trimming was associated with a missense DCLRE1C variant.

Amplification used 60 Vbeta primers and 13 Jbeta primers. Sequenced by immunoSEQ multiplex PCR; TCRdb stores in-frame clones only, minus some. The sample lists fewer than 200,000 clones, approximately 81% occurring once. The sample holds one count of this clone. The antigen is undetermined. The CDR3 length is 16 residues. The V segment lost 5 bases and the J segment 8 bases; nucleotides outside the gene matches: 14. Germline assignment: CDR1 SGHRS and CDR2 YFSETQ. This TCR was recovered from a female donor in good health and CMV-seronegative. This chain links TRBV5-1 with TRBJ2-1; TRBD2 agrees at 9 bases. Sequenced: PBMCs. DNA for the CDR3: TGCGCCAGCAGTCCCCCTAGCGGGACCCTCTCAGATGAGCAGTTCTTC. This sequence encodes CASSPPSGTLSDEQFF.